This is a list of T cell receptor beta chains from one sample in a study of blood T cell repertoires in COVID-19. Method: immunoSEQ multiplex PCR; TCRdb's copy keeps in-frame clones and lacks some. The data contain roughly 53,000 clones, roughly 90% of them seen just once; the ten biggest clones take up 2.5% to 3.5%. The sample consisted of peripheral blood. These receptors came from a human donor in a cohort sampled during active COVID-19. The CDR3 runs from the conserved cysteine through the conserved F or W. D genes are given only for firm matches. Not all rows give a size; the values are once, few, many and, for expanded clones, a class.

TRBV5-1	TRBJ2-2	TRBD1	-	TGCGCCAGCAGCTTGACAGGGGGCGCGAGAACCGGGGAGCTGTTTTTT	CASSLTGGARTGELFF
TRBV27	TRBJ1-5	-	-	TGTGCCAGCAGTTTGGGGGCAGTGAATCAGCCCCAGCATTTT	CASSLGAVNQPQHF
TRBV5-4	TRBJ1-2	-	-	TGTGCCAGCAGCCAGGACACCGGCCCCGATAAGACCTTC	CASSQDTGPDKTF
TRBV12-5	TRBJ2-3	TRBD1	-	TGTGCTAGTGGTTTCGACAGGGTTCTTGAAGCAGATACGCAGTATTTT	CASGFDRVLEADTQYF
TRBV12-5	TRBJ2-1	-	-	TGTGCTAGTGGTTTAAGGGAGAATGAGCAGTTCTTC	CASGLRENEQFF
TRBV2	TRBJ2-3	-	-	TGTGCCAGCAGCGCAAACAGAGAAGACACAGATACGCAGTATTTT	CASSANREDTDTQYF
TRBV24-1	TRBJ1-2	-	-	TGTGCCACCAGTGCCGGGGGGGGCACTAACTATGGCTACACCTTC	CATSAGGGTNYGYTF
TRBV2	TRBJ2-1	TRBD2	-	TGTGCCAGCCGACGGGGGGGCCTCTCCTACAATGAGCAGTTCTTC	CASRRGGLSYNEQFF
TRBV5-1	TRBJ1-5	TRBD1	few	TGCGCCAGCAGCCTGACAGGGGCGAATCAGCCCCAGCATTTT	CASSLTGANQPQHF
TRBV24-1	TRBJ2-2	-	-	TGTGCCACCAGTGATTTTAATCTAGCCGGGGAGCTGTTTTTT	CATSDFNLAGELFF
TRBV9	TRBJ2-3	-	-	TGTGCCAGCAGCGTAGTGAGTGATGAGGGTCCGCAGTATTTT	CASSVVSDEGPQYF
TRBV9	TRBJ2-1	TRBD2	-	TGTGCCAGCAGCGTAGCTGAAGTAGCGGGAGTTCTTGAGCAGTTCTTC	CASSVAEVAGVLEQFF
TRBV4-2	TRBJ1-2	TRBD1	-	TGTGCCAGCAGCCTTGACAGGGGCGATGGCTACACCTTC	CASSLDRGDGYTF
TRBV4-2	TRBJ2-7	-	-	TGTGCCAGCAGCGCCCGGCGGGTAGGATACGAGCAGTACTTC	CASSARRVGYEQYF
TRBV19	TRBJ1-5	TRBD1	-	TGTGCCAGTAGTATGACCCGGGACAGGGGAGACCCCCAGCATTTT	CASSMTRDRGDPQHF
TRBV5-1	TRBJ2-5	TRBD2	-	TGCGCCAGCAGCTTGGCCTTCCTAGCGGGGGCGTACCAAGAGACCCAGTACTTC	CASSLAFLAGAYQETQYF
TRBV10-3	TRBJ1-2	TRBD1	-	TGTGCCATCAGTTCTGCGGGACAGGAGGGCTACACCTTC	CAISSAGQEGYTF
TRBV19	TRBJ1-6	-	-	TGTGCCAGTAGTATACAGGGAAATTCACCCCTCCACTTT	CASSIQGNSPLHF
TRBV27	TRBJ2-2	TRBD1	few	TGTGCCAGCAGTGGCCAGAGGGGGCGCCTCCCCGGGGAGCTGTTTTTT	CASSGQRGRLPGELFF
TRBV6-6	TRBJ2-7	TRBD2	-	TGTGCCAGCAGTCAGCCCGCTAGCGGGAGATCTCACGAGCAGTACTTC	CASSQPASGRSHEQYF
TRBV4-2	TRBJ2-7	TRBD2	few	TGTGCCAGCAGCCAAGCTGACACACCGGGACTAGCTGAGTACGAGCAGTACTTC	CASSQADTPGLAEYEQYF
TRBV19	TRBJ2-1	-	once	TGTGCCAGTAGATATACAGGGAGTGAGCAGTTCTTC	CASRYTGSEQFF
TRBV28	TRBJ1-4	TRBD1	-	TGTGCCAGCAGTCCGGGACAGGGGACTGAAAAACTGTTTTTT	CASSPGQGTEKLFF
TRBV9	TRBJ1-5	-	-	TGTGCCAGCAGCTGGGACATCAATCAGCCCCAGCATTTT	CASSWDINQPQHF
TRBV5-5	TRBJ2-7	-	-	TGTGCCAGCAGCCGGGGTGGGTTTACCTACGAGCAGTACTTC	CASSRGGFTYEQYF
TRBV28	TRBJ2-2	TRBD2	-	TGTGCCAGCAGTTTGGTAGCGGGAGGAGGGGACACCGGGGAGCTGTTTTTT	CASSLVAGGGDTGELFF
TRBV11-1	TRBJ2-1	TRBD2	once	TGTGCCAGCAGACCCGGGGTAGCGGGGCCCAATGAGCAGTTCTTC	CASRPGVAGPNEQFF
TRBV6-2/TRBV6-3	TRBJ2-3	-	-	TGTGCCAGCAGTTACTCGATAGTGTCCACCACCGATACGCAGTATTTT	CASSYSIVSTTDTQYF
TRBV28	TRBJ1-4	-	-	TGTGCCAGCAGTTTGGCGCAGGATGAAAAACTGTTTTTT	CASSLAQDEKLFF
TRBV27	TRBJ1-2	TRBD1	-	TGTGCCAGCAGTTTAGTATCAGGGGGCCCTGGCTACACCTTC	CASSLVSGGPGYTF
TRBV11-3	TRBJ2-1	-	-	TGTGCCAGCAGCTTAGACAGGGGGGCCGGTTACAATGAGCAGTTCTTC	CASSLDRGAGYNEQFF
TRBV2	TRBJ1-4	-	-	TGTGCCAGCAGTGAAATCCGCCTCCCGGTCGAAAAACTGTTTTTT	CASSEIRLPVEKLFF
TRBV9	TRBJ1-2	-	-	TGTGCCAGCAGCGTTTATACAGATCCTAACTATGGCTACACCTTC	CASSVYTDPNYGYTF
TRBV20-1	TRBJ2-3	TRBD2	-	TGCAGTGCTAGTTCGGGAGGGGCAGATACGCAGTATTTT	CSASSGGADTQYF
TRBV27	TRBJ2-7	TRBD1	-	TGTGCCAGCAGGTCCGGGACAGACTACGAGCAGTACTTC	CASRSGTDYEQYF
TRBV7-9	TRBJ2-5	-	-	TGTGCCAGCAGCCTAGGCACACAGCAAGAGACCCAGTACTTC	CASSLGTQQETQYF
TRBV5-6	TRBJ2-5	TRBD2	-	TGTGCCAGCAGCTTGGCGGGTAGGGAGGGAGAGACCCAGTACTTC	CASSLAGREGETQYF
TRBV12-3/TRBV12-4	TRBJ1-4	-	-	TGTGCCAGCAGTTGGCGGGCCGAAAAACTGTTTTTT	CASSWRAEKLFF
TRBV10-1	TRBJ1-2	TRBD1	few	TGCGCCAGCAAAAGTGCCAGGGGGCCCTCCTTTGGCTACACCTTC	CASKSARGPSFGYTF
TRBV6-1	TRBJ1-2	-	-	TGTGCCAGCAGTGAAATGGCAGGGGTGAACTATGGCTACACCTTC	CASSEMAGVNYGYTF
TRBV4-1	TRBJ1-6	-	-	TGCGCCAGCAGCCAAGGTTATCGGACTAGCTCCTATAATTCACCCCTCCACTTT	CASSQGYRTSSYNSPLHF
TRBV19	TRBJ1-1	TRBD1	-	TGTGCCAGTAGGGACAGGGCGGGCACTGAAGCTTTCTTT	CASRDRAGTEAFF
TRBV6-5	TRBJ2-7	TRBD1	-	TGTGCCAGCAGACCGGACAGGGACTCCTACGAGCAGTACTTC	CASRPDRDSYEQYF